This T cell receptor (beta chain) was identified during a study of response to subunit inactivated influenza vaccine. MiXCR, applied by TCRdb to the RT-PCR reads, yields one record per CDR3 protein. Here the sample spans about 520,000 distinct CDR3 sequences, approximately 7.2% being singletons. Per the germline V gene, CDR1 is DFQATT and CDR2 is SNEGSKA (reference sequence). The CDR3 runs to 11 residues. Between the trimmed V and J ends, which lost 7 bases and 7 bases, there was a span of 11 bases. Study-level points and caveats: Every seasonal influenza vaccination brings in few new T cells, the authors suggested.

On this clonotype itself: The antigen is undetermined.

The J gene is TRBJ2-4, the V gene TRBV20-1; tentative D call: TRBD1 (6 bases). The clonotype comes from a man between 45 and 75 years old who received an inactivated influenza vaccine. This material consisted of PBMCs from blood, taken roughly 24 months after vaccination. In nucleotides, the CDR3 is TGCAGTGGCCACAGGGAGAACATTCAGTACTTC. Translation gives CSGHRENIQYF.